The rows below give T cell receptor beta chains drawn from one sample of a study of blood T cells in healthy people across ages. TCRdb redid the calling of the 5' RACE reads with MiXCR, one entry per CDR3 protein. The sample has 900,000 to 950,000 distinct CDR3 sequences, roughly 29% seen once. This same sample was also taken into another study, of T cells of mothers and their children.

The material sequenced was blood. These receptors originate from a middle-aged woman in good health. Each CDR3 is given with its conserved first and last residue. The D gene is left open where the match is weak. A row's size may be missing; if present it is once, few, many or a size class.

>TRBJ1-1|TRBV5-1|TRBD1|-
CASSSEDRATEAFF
TGCGCCAGCAGCTCGGAAGACAGGGCGACTGAAGCTTTCTTT
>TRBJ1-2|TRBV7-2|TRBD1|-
CASSFRGTASAAYTF
TGTGCCAGCAGCTTCCGAGGGACAGCTTCCGCGGCCTACACCTTC
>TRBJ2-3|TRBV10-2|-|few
CASTEFSRGTDTQYF
TGCGCCAGCACAGAGTTCTCCCGGGGCACAGATACGCAGTATTTT
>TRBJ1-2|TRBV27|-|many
CASSRPGGDGYTF
TGTGCCAGCAGCCGGCCGGGGGGCGACGGCTACACCTTC
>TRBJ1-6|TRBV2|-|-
CASKPGPVNSPLHF
TGTGCCAGCAAACCGGGACCGGTTAATTCACCCCTCCACTTT
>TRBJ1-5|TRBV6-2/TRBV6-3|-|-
CASTAGTYYQPQHF
TGTGCCAGCACCGCCGGGACATATTATCAGCCCCAGCATTTT
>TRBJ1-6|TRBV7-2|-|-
CASSFAPSGGNSPLHF
TGTGCCAGCAGCTTCGCTCCCTCCGGGGGCAATTCACCCCTCCACTTT
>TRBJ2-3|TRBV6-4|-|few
CASSDHFKTSRGIDTQYF
TGTGCCAGCAGTGACCACTTCAAGACTAGCAGGGGGATCGATACGCAGTATTTT
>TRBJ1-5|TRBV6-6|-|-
CASTLTGSNQPRHF
TGTGCCAGCACCTTGACAGGTAGCAATCAGCCCCGGCATTTT
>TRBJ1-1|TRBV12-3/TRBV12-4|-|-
CASSRPTGPNTEAFF
TGTGCCAGCAGTCGACCGACTGGCCCCAACACTGAAGCTTTCTTT
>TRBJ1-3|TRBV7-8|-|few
CASSLDARGTGNTIYF
TGTGCCAGCAGCTTAGACGCTCGGGGTACTGGAAACACCATATATTTT
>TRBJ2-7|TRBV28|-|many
CASSLLTPPTVAYEQYF
TGTGCCAGCAGTTTATTAACCCCACCGACAGTTGCCTACGAGCAGTACTTC
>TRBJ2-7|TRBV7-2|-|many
CASSVHREDGEQYF
TGTGCCAGCAGCGTCCACAGGGAGGATGGCGAGCAGTACTTC
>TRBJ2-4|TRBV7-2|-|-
CASSQRDIQYF
TGTGCCAGCAGCCAAAGGGACATTCAGTACTTC
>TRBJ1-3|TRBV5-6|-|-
CASSPGVIPGNTIYF
TGTGCCAGCAGCCCCGGGGTGATACCTGGAAACACCATATATTTT
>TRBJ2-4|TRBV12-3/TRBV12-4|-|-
CTSSLLRGQGKNIQYF
TGTACCAGCAGTTTACTGCGGGGGCAAGGCAAAAACATTCAGTACTTC
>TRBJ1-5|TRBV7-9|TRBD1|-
CASSQTRPGQLNPQPQHF
TGTGCCAGCAGCCAAACAAGACCGGGACAGCTCAACCCGCAGCCCCAGCATTTT
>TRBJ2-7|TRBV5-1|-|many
CASSSTALKTYEQYF
TGCGCCAGCAGCTCGACAGCCCTGAAGACCTACGAGCAGTACTTC
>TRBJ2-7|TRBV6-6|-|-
CASSYSQGQRGGEQYF
TGTGCCAGCAGTTACTCACAGGGACAGAGGGGGGGCGAGCAGTACTTC
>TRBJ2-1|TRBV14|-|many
CASSQGWTRGPDSYNEQFF
TGTGCCAGCAGCCAAGGGTGGACCAGGGGCCCCGACTCCTACAATGAGCAGTTCTTC
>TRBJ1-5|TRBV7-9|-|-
CASSYIGRGSSNQPQHF
TGTGCCAGCAGCTACATCGGGCGTGGCTCTAGCAATCAGCCCCAGCATTTT
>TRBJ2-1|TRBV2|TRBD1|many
CASSSDRAYGDEQFF
TGTGCCAGCAGTTCTGACAGGGCCTATGGGGATGAGCAGTTCTTC
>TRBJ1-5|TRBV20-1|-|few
CSARVVQGDSNQPQHF
TGCAGTGCTAGAGTAGTTCAAGGCGATAGCAATCAGCCCCAGCATTTT
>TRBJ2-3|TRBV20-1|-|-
CSASTPGGTDTQYF
TGCAGTGCTAGTACACCGGGGGGCACAGATACGCAGTATTTT
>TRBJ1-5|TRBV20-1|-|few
CSARAPKRTAFNQPQHF
TGCAGTGCTAGAGCACCCAAGCGGACAGCCTTCAATCAGCCCCAGCATTTT
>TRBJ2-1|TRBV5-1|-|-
CASSSPEGYNEQFF
TGCGCCAGCAGCTCCCCGGAGGGCTACAATGAGCAGTTCTTC
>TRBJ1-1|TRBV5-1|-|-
CASSWSGTLLRMNTEAFF
TGCGCCAGCAGCTGGTCCGGGACCCTCCTGAGAATGAACACTGAAGCTTTCTTT
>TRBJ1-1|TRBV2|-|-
CASSYDPGTGRTEAFF
TGTGCCAGCAGTTATGATCCCGGGACGGGAAGGACTGAAGCTTTCTTT
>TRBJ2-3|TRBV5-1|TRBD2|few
CAGSVPSGDTDTQYF
TGCGCCGGCAGCGTGCCTAGCGGGGACACAGATACGCAGTATTTT
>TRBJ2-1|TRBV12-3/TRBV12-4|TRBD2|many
CASMLSGGYNEQFF
TGTGCCAGCATGTTAAGCGGGGGGTACAATGAGCAGTTCTTC
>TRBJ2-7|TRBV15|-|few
CATRRLTSPSYEQYF
TGTGCCACCCGCAGGCTAACTAGTCCCTCCTACGAGCAGTACTTC
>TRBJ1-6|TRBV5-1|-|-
CASSWGQDNSPLHF
TGCGCCAGCAGCTGGGGACAAGATAATTCACCCCTCCACTTT
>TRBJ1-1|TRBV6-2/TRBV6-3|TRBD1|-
CASSKLQGSTEAFF
TGTGCCAGCAGTAAATTACAGGGGTCAACTGAAGCTTTCTTT
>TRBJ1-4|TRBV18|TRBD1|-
CASSPADRGPEKLFF
TGTGCCAGCTCACCGGCGGACAGGGGGCCTGAAAAACTGTTTTTT
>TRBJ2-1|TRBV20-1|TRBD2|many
CSARDFSSGHNEQFF
TGCAGTGCTAGAGATTTTTCTAGCGGCCACAATGAGCAGTTCTTC
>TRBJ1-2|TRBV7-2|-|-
CASSLLGLLNYGYTF
TGTGCCAGCAGCTTACTGGGCTTACTCAACTATGGCTACACCTTC
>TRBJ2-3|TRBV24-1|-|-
CDTSDLSGEGKNTQYF
TGTGACACCAGTGATTTATCGGGAGAGGGTAAAAATACGCAGTATTTT
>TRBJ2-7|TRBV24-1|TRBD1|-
CATSALAGQGTYEQYF
TGTGCCACCAGTGCCCTCGCGGGACAGGGCACCTACGAGCAGTACTTC
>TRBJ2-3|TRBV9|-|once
CASSVEWGRTDTQYF
TGTGCCAGCAGCGTAGAATGGGGTCGGACAGATACGCAGTATTTT
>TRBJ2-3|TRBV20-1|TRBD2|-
CSARLTSGRGAQYF
TGCAGTGCTAGGCTGACTAGCGGGAGGGGAGCGCAGTATTTT